These T cell receptor beta chains were read from a single sample in a study of CD8 T cells in Susac syndrome. TCRdb used MiXCR to reprocess the immunoSEQ multiplex PCR reads, holding one entry per CDR3 protein. The sample lists 200,000 or so distinct CDR3 sequences; approximately 90% were seen once. Sequenced: CD8+ T cells from PBMCs. The receptor source for this set is a human donor with multiple sclerosis. CDR3s leave out the opening cysteine and the closing phenylalanine or tryptophan.

>TRBJ1-6|TRBV30
AWVGLPLTLH
>TRBJ2-1|TRBV6-5
ASRPVVRYNEQF
>TRBJ2-7|TRBV21-1
ASSKEGPRRAKH
>TRBJ2-5|TRBV13
ASTPPGRRETQY
>TRBJ2-2|TRBV9
ASSPHRASTGELF
>TRBJ1-2|TRBV15
ATSAFGAKDGYT
>TRBJ2-7|TRBV5-1
ASSLASGRGSEQY
>TRBJ2-7|TRBV4-3
ASSHLGLGSDEQY
>TRBJ1-6|TRBV28
ASSPLPGSPLH
>TRBJ2-7|TRBV19
ASSIARRSTYEQY
>TRBJ2-1|TRBV19
ASSITESYNEQF
>TRBJ1-1|TRBV19
ASSMLAEAF
>TRBJ2-1|TRBV20-1
SAGWDEQF
>TRBJ2-7|TRBV6-5
ASSYGRTYEQY
>TRBJ2-7|TRBV27
ASSYTTGGPYEQY
>TRBJ2-7|TRBV5-6
ASSSGGSYEQY
>TRBJ2-2|TRBV5-1
ASSDGAGELF
>TRBJ2-5|TRBV5-1
ASSLGETSWETQY
>TRBJ2-3|TRBV6-5
ASSYSIGLAGGSSNTDTQY
>TRBJ2-7|TRBV4-3
ASSQGLSSGRAYEQY
>TRBJ1-2|TRBV9
ASSSLRGRTVGYT
>TRBJ1-2|TRBV19
ASTPPWNRGDRGVGYT
>TRBJ2-3|TRBV9
ASSVVERGTDTQY
>TRBJ1-2|TRBV7-9
ASSLSIQGGNYGYT